The 23 T cell receptor beta chains below were found in one sample sequenced in a study of blood T cell repertoires in COVID-19. Data came from immunoSEQ multiplex PCR; TCRdb stores just in-frame clones and leaves some out. The sample yields 250,000 to 350,000 clones, around 90% seen once. What was sequenced was peripheral blood. These receptors were taken from a woman between 50 and 59 years old who had recovered from COVID-19.

The V call is TRBV5-6, the J call TRBJ2-2, with 10 bases aligning to TRBD1. CDR1 and CDR2 from the germline V gene are SGHDT and YYEEEE. This CDR3 contains 16 residues. V lost 4 bases to trimming and J lost 7 bases; unmatched junction nucleotides: 10. The CDR3 spells CASSIVGQGVFGELFF. The CDR3 DNA is TGTGCCAGCAGCATTGTCGGACAGGGGGTTTTCGGGGAGCTGTTTTTT. The complete variable domain, with remaining parts taken from reference TRBV5-6 and TRBJ2-2, reads DAGVTQSPTHLIKTRGQQVTLRCSPKSGHDTVSWYQQALGQGPQFIFQYYEEEERQRGNFPDRFSGHQFPNYSSELNVNALLLGDSALYLCASSIVGQGVFGELFFGEGSRLTVL.

The chain uses TRBV28 and TRBJ2-5; 8 nucleotides match TRBD2. Per the germline V gene, CDR1 is MDHEN and CDR2 is SYDVKM. This CDR3 is 15 amino acids long. The ends lost 8 bases at V and 8 bases at J; junction bases unmatched: 16. CDR3 bases: TGTGCCAGCCAACTAACCTTGGCGGGGGGATCAACCCAGTACTTC. Encoded protein: CASQLTLAGGSTQYF.

The chain is built from TRBV7-9 and TRBJ2-1; TRBD2 might be the D (5 bases). V was pared by 1 base and J by 7 bases, with 17 bases between. The CDR3 extends over 16 amino acids. CDR1 and CDR2 from the germline V gene are SEHNR and FQNEAQ (reference sequence). The CDR3 region is CASSLVVGAARNEQFF. In nucleotides, the CDR3 is TGTGCCAGCAGCTTAGTAGTGGGAGCCGCACGGAATGAGCAGTTCTTC.

The genes are TRBV6-2 or TRBV6-3 and TRBJ1-2; D unresolved. Trimming pared 5 bases from V and 3 bases from J, leaving 10 bases between. CDR3 size: 13 residues. CDR1 and CDR2 from the germline V gene are MNHEY and SVGEGT. In DNA form, the CDR3 reads TGTGCCAGCAGTCCCCCGGGGTACTATGGCTACACCTTC. Protein: CASSPPGYYGYTF.

This chain links TRBV5-4 with TRBJ2-7, with 7 positions matching TRBD2. Germline CDR1 SGHNT, CDR2 YYREEE (reference sequence). The CDR3 contains 16 residues. The V segment lost 2 bases and the J segment 0 bases; nucleotides outside the gene matches: 8. This CDR3 is CASSFGAGQISYEQYF. As DNA, the CDR3 is TGTGCCAGCAGCTTCGGAGCGGGGCAAATCTCCTACGAGCAGTACTTC.

This chain joins TRBV7-3 and TRBJ1-2; D is unresolved. CDR1 is SGHTA, CDR2 FQGTGA, per germline. This CDR3 contains 12 residues. V was shortened by 1 base and J by 8 bases, with 8 bases between the two germline ends. The CDR3 sequence is CASSLSEVGYTF. The CDR3 DNA reads as TGTGCCAGCAGCTTAAGTGAGGTGGGCTACACCTTC.

This chain joins TRBV7-3 and TRBJ1-1; D gene ambiguous. CDR1 SGHTA and CDR2 FQGTGA come from the germline V gene. This CDR3 region has 13 residues. The V gene lost 3 bases and the J gene lost 1 base, with 6 bases spanning the gap. The chain's CDR3 is CASSFAQNTEAFF. In DNA form, the CDR3 reads TGTGCCAGCAGCTTTGCACAGAACACTGAAGCTTTCTTT.

This chain connects TRBV19 to TRBJ2-1, with TRBD2 identical over 9 bases. Germline V gene data show CDR1 as LNHDA and CDR2 as SQIVND (reference sequence). V lost 5 bases to trimming and J lost 13 bases; unmatched junction nucleotides: 6. CDR3 length: 12 amino acids. The CDR3 DNA is TGTGCCAGTAGTCTTATAGCGGGAGCTCAGTTCTTC. Residues: CASSLIAGAQFF.

This rearrangement joins TRBV7-9 to TRBJ1-5; perhaps TRBD1 as D (6 bases). The CDR3 contains 17 residues. CDR1 and CDR2 (germline): SEHNR, FQNEAQ (reference sequence). Deletions cut 5 bases from V and 5 bases from J, with 22 bases between. CDR3 in amino acids: CASSPGSRQGIYQPQHF. CDR3 coding DNA: TGTGCCAGCAGCCCTGGCTCTCGGCAGGGGATTTATCAGCCCCAGCATTTT.

The rearrangement joins TRBV6-5 to TRBJ2-7, with 7 bases that match TRBD1. Per germline, CDR1 MNHEY and CDR2 SVGAGI. CDR3 length: 15 residues. V lost 3 bases and J lost 6; bases outside the gene matches: 11. CDR3 amino acids: CASSYLQGDEGEQYF. Here the CDR3 DNA reads TGTGCCAGCAGTTATCTTCAGGGGGACGAGGGCGAGCAGTACTTC.

The chain couples TRBV7-9 to TRBJ2-1; D is perhaps TRBD1 (6 bases). This CDR3 has 17 amino acids. In germline, CDR1 is SEHNR, CDR2 FQNEAQ (reference sequence). Trimming shortened V by 3 bases and J by 5 bases, and 20 bases separated the two germline ends. CDR3 region: CASSFRRDIPHDNEQFF. The CDR3 DNA follows: TGTGCCAGCAGCTTTCGACGGGACATACCTCATGACAATGAGCAGTTCTTC.

The V call is TRBV27, the J call TRBJ2-2, with a tentative D call TRBD1 (5 bases). The V and J ends lost 2 bases and 6 bases respectively, with 7 bases between them. Germline-derived CDR1 and CDR2 are MNHEY and SMNVEV (reference sequence). CDR3 length equals 13 residues. The CDR3 DNA sequence: TGTGCCAGCAGTTTACAGGGTCCCGGGGAGCTGTTTTTT. Translated, it gives CASSLQGPGELFF.

This clone was recorded only once. The V gene is TRBV15, the J gene TRBJ2-2; possible D gene TRBD1, 6 bases. V lost 1 base, J lost 7 bases, and 10 bases lay in between. Germline V gene data show CDR1 as LNHNV and CDR2 as YYDKDF (reference sequence). The CDR3 is 14 amino acids. The CDR3: CATSRGNRDGELFF. CDR3 nucleotide sequence: TGTGCCACCAGCAGAGGAAACAGGGACGGGGAGCTGTTTTTT.

This clone was seen only a few times. The genes are TRBV10-3 and TRBJ2-7; TRBD1 agrees at 8 bases. This CDR3 region has 17 residues. The V gene's germline CDR1 is ENHRY and CDR2 SYGVKD. V was pared by 0 bases and J by 5 bases, with 12 bases of the junction left unmatched. The CDR3 DNA sequence: TGTGCCATCAGTGAGTCGGGAGACCGGACAGGGCGGGACGAGCAGTACTTC. This codes for CAISESGDRTGRDEQYF.

The chain couples TRBV28 to TRBJ2-2; D may be TRBD2 (5 bases). The germline V gene has CDR1 MDHEN and CDR2 SYDVKM. The CDR3 spans 17 residues. Trimming stripped 3 bases from V and 7 bases from J, with 21 bases between. In nucleotides, the CDR3 is TGTGCCAGCAGTTTGTTAAGAGTAGCAACTGGAGGCGGGGAGCTGTTTTTT. This gives the protein CASSLLRVATGGGELFF.

The J gene is TRBJ1-4, the V gene TRBV5-1, with D possibly TRBD1 on 6 matching bases. The germline V gene encodes CDR1 SGHRS and CDR2 YFSETQ. The V and J ends lost 3 bases and 6 bases respectively, with 15 bases between them. The CDR3 has 15 residues. This chain's CDR3 is CASSSLTGKDEKLFF. CDR3 nucleotide sequence: TGCGCCAGCAGCTCCCTTACAGGGAAAGATGAAAAACTGTTTTTT.

The gene calls are TRBV11-3 and TRBJ2-7; TRBD1 matches at 11 bases. V lost 1 base and J lost 7; bases outside the gene matches: 9. The CDR3 loop spans 16 amino acids. The germline CDR1 and CDR2 sequences are SGHNT and YENEEA. CDR3 protein: CASSLGSGQGAQEQYF. CDR3 nucleotide sequence: TGTGCCAGCAGCTTAGGAAGCGGACAGGGGGCGCAGGAGCAGTACTTC.

The J gene is TRBJ2-2, the V gene TRBV27; 7 bases agree with TRBD2. The CDR3 extends over 15 amino acids. In germline, CDR1 is MNHEY, CDR2 SMNVEV (reference sequence). J lost 6 bases, V lost 3 bases, and 7 bases had no gene match. The CDR3 DNA is TGTGCCAGCAGTTTGGGAGGGAGAGGGGCCGGGGAGCTGTTTTTT. Translating gives CASSLGGRGAGELFF.

The chain is built from TRBV15 and TRBJ1-1; D is ambiguous. V gave up 9 bases and J gave up 3 bases, with 11 bases separating them. Germline V CDR1 and CDR2: LNHNV, YYDKDF (reference sequence). The CDR3 length is 12 residues. In nucleotides, the CDR3 is TGTGCCACAGCGGGCATGCACACTGAAGCTTTCTTT. Translated: CATAGMHTEAFF.

The J gene is TRBJ2-1, the V gene TRBV30; 7 nucleotides match TRBD2. With 5 bases clipped from V and 5 bases from J, the junction kept 12 bases outside the gene matches. Per the germline V gene, CDR1 is GTSNPN and CDR2 is SVGIG (reference sequence). The length of the CDR3 is 15 residues. In DNA, the CDR3 is TGTGCCTGGGCGTCGGCCCGGGAGGTTCACAATGAGCAGTTCTTC. Its protein is CAWASAREVHNEQFF. Full variable domain (rest looked up from reference TRBV30 and TRBJ2-1): SQTIHQWPATLVQPVGSPLSLECTVEGTSNPNLYWYRQAAGRGLQLLFYSVGIGQISSEVPQNLSASRPQDRQFILSSKKLLLSDSGFYLCAWASAREVHNEQFFGPGTRLTVL.

The rearrangement joins TRBV4-1 to TRBJ1-6; D is unclear. This CDR3 is 17 amino acids long. Trimming took 0 bases from V and 0 from J, leaving 9 bases between them. The germline CDR1 and CDR2 sequences are MGHRA and YSYEKL. The CDR3 is CASSQDGGDSYNSPLHF. The CDR3 nucleotides are TGCGCCAGCAGCCAAGATGGAGGAGACTCCTATAATTCACCCCTCCACTTT.

The chain carries TRBV5-4 and TRBJ2-1, with D possibly matching TRBD2 (5 bases). The CDR3 is 13 residues long. The V and J ends lost 3 bases and 7 bases respectively, with 11 bases between them. Per germline, CDR1 SGHNT and CDR2 YYREEE (reference sequence). This CDR3 is CASSSSSRNEQFF. In DNA form, the CDR3 reads TGTGCCAGCAGCTCGTCTAGCAGGAATGAGCAGTTCTTC.

This chain connects TRBV5-4 to TRBJ1-1; D perhaps matches TRBD1 (6 bases). Per germline, CDR1 SGHNT and CDR2 YYREEE (reference sequence). The CDR3 consists of 12 residues. Trimming pared 9 bases from V and 1 base from J, leaving 10 bases between. This chain's CDR3 is CATEGENTEAFF. The CDR3 DNA reads as TGTGCCACCGAGGGGGAGAACACTGAAGCTTTCTTT.